The rows below give T cell receptor beta chains drawn from one sample of a study of T cell clones after liver transplantation. Only in-frame clones appear in the TCRdb table, and some are missing; sequencing was by immunoSEQ multiplex PCR. The repertoire holds tens of thousands of clones, with about 82% as singletons. The input for sequencing was CD4+ T cells from blood, taken approximately 3.5 years after liver transplant. The receptors come from a human patient who received a liver transplant. Some T cells may trace back to the graft donor. The CDR3 runs from the conserved cysteine through the conserved F or W. A D gene is named only where the DNA matches it firmly. A clone size is listed for some rows: how often the clone was seen (once, few, many), or a class if it is expanded.

TRBJ1-2 | 15 | TRBV28 | NA | once | TGTGCCAGCAGTTTCAGCCTAAAAAATAACTATGGCTACACCTTC | CASSFSLKNNYGYTF
TRBJ1-5 | 14 | TRBV5-1 | NA | NA | TGCGCCAGCAGCTTGGCAGGGAGAGAGCAGCCCCAGCATTTT | CASSLAGREQPQHF
TRBJ1-1 | 17 | TRBV4-1 | TRBD1 | NA | TGCGCCAGCAGCCAACCCGGACAGGGAAGGAAGAACACTGAAGCTTTCTTT | CASSQPGQGRKNTEAFF
TRBJ2-7 | 17 | TRBV28 | TRBD2 | NA | TGTGCCAGCAGTTTGCCCCCGGGACTAGCGGCAGGAGACGAGCAGTACTTC | CASSLPPGLAAGDEQYF
TRBJ1-2 | 13 | TRBV10-3 | TRBD1 | few | TGTGCCGTCCAGTCGACAGGGAACTATGGCTACACCTTC | CAVQSTGNYGYTF
TRBJ2-5 | 13 | TRBV9 | NA | NA | TGTGCCAGCAGCGGGATGATCGCAGAGACCCAGTACTTC | CASSGMIAETQYF
TRBJ1-3 | 16 | TRBV9 | NA | once | TGTGCCAGCAGCGTAGCCGGACTCTTTGCGGGAAACACCATATATTTT | CASSVAGLFAGNTIYF
TRBJ2-5 | 14 | TRBV7-2 | TRBD2 | NA | TGTGCCAGCAGCGGGACTAGCGGGATAGAGACCCAGTACTTC | CASSGTSGIETQYF
TRBJ1-1 | 15 | TRBV5-1 | TRBD1 | NA | TGCGCCAGCAGCTCGCCGACAGGGATTGACACTGAAGCTTTCTTT | CASSSPTGIDTEAFF
TRBJ2-7 | 14 | TRBV5-1 | NA | once | TGCGCCAGCAGCTTACGGGGGACCCCGGGGGAGCAGTACTTC | CASSLRGTPGEQYF
TRBJ2-2 | 16 | TRBV11-2 | NA | NA | TGTGCCAGCAGCAGACAGCTCGGCGGGAACACCGGGGAGCTGTTTTTT | CASSRQLGGNTGELFF
TRBJ2-1 | 11 | TRBV28 | NA | NA | TGTGCCAGCAGGTCCGACAGGAAGCAGTTCTTC | CASRSDRKQFF
TRBJ1-1 | 13 | TRBV6-1 | NA | NA | TGTGCCAGCAGTGTTAGGGACCGGAATGAAGCTTTCTTT | CASSVRDRNEAFF
TRBJ1-5 | 14 | TRBV28 | NA | NA | TGTGCCAGCAGCGCAGACGGTAGCAATCAGCCCCAGCATTTT | CASSADGSNQPQHF
TRBJ2-3 | 12 | TRBV7-9 | NA | few | TGTGCCAGCAGTAAAAGCCGGGATACGCAGTATTTT | CASSKSRDTQYF
TRBJ1-4 | 14 | TRBV2 | TRBD1 | few | TGTGCCAGCAGGATTTGGACAGGGCTTGAAAAACTGTTTTTT | CASRIWTGLEKLFF
TRBJ2-3 | 14 | TRBV7-9 | TRBD2 | NA | TGTGCCAGCTCCACCGCGGGAGGCACAGATACGCAGTATTTT | CASSTAGGTDTQYF
TRBJ2-3 | 14 | TRBV7-2 | NA | NA | TGTGCCAGCAGCCCGCTAGTTATCACAGATACGCAGTATTTT | CASSPLVITDTQYF
TRBJ1-1 | 14 | TRBV7-9 | NA | NA | TGTGCCAGCAGCTTGGAGGGGGTCTTGACAGAAGCTTTCTTT | CASSLEGVLTEAFF
TRBJ2-1 | 17 | TRBV28 | NA | NA | TGTGCCAGCAGTAAAACGATTGGACTAAGTTCCTACAATGAGCAGTTCTTC | CASSKTIGLSSYNEQFF
TRBJ1-2 | 16 | TRBV28 | NA | once | TGTGCCAGCAGTCCCTCCGGTAGACAGCGGGGTGAAGGCTACACCTTC | CASSPSGRQRGEGYTF
TRBJ2-1 | 16 | TRBV15 | NA | NA | TGTGCCACGCGACCGGGGCTGTCGAGCTCCTACAATGAGCAGTTCTTC | CATRPGLSSSYNEQFF
TRBJ2-7 | 16 | TRBV30 | NA | NA | TGTGCCTGGAGTGGGGGAGGCAGAAACTCAAACTACGAGCAGTACTTC | CAWSGGGRNSNYEQYF
TRBJ2-7 | 14 | TRBV7-9 | TRBD2 | NA | TGTGCCAGCAGCTCTTGGGGGGGAGTCTACGAGCAGTACTTC | CASSSWGGVYEQYF
TRBJ1-1 | 15 | TRBV19 | TRBD1 | NA | TGTGCCAGTAGTAACTGGGACAGAGACTACACTGAAGCTTTCTTT | CASSNWDRDYTEAFF
TRBJ1-5 | 15 | TRBV6-6 | TRBD1 | NA | TGTGCCAGCAGTTACTCGACAGGGAACAATCAGCCCCAGCATTTT | CASSYSTGNNQPQHF
TRBJ2-1 | 15 | TRBV4-3 | TRBD1 | once | TGCGCCAGCAGCCACCGAGGGAACAGGGGCAATGAGCAGTTCTTC | CASSHRGNRGNEQFF
TRBJ2-7 | 13 | TRBV7-2 | NA | few | TGTGCCAGCAGCTTAAGGTCGATTTACGAGCAGTACTTC | CASSLRSIYEQYF
TRBJ2-4 | 19 | TRBV7-7 | NA | NA | TGTGCTAGCAGCGAGGTAGGGGAGACTAATCCAGTAGCTAAAAACATTCAGTACTTC | CASSEVGETNPVAKNIQYF
TRBJ2-3 | 15 | TRBV7-8 | NA | NA | TGTGCCAGCAGCTTTGGTAGCGCCCACACAGATACGCAGTATTTT | CASSFGSAHTDTQYF
TRBJ2-1 | 13 | TRBV19 | NA | NA | TGTGCCAGTAGTATTCAGGACGGGAATGAGCAGTTCTTC | CASSIQDGNEQFF
TRBJ1-1 | 14 | TRBV28 | NA | few | TGTGCCAGCAGTCTCCCATCAGGGAGCACTGAAGCTTTCTTT | CASSLPSGSTEAFF
TRBJ2-1 | 15 | TRBV10-2 | TRBD2 | NA | TGCGCCAGCAGTGAAAATAGCGGGACCTACAATGAGCAGTTCTTC | CASSENSGTYNEQFF
TRBJ2-3 | 15 | TRBV5-1 | NA | few | TGCGCCAGCAGCTCGAGGCCCGAGGACACAGATACGCAGTATTTT | CASSSRPEDTDTQYF
TRBJ1-3 | 16 | TRBV5-1 | NA | NA | TGCGCCAGCAGCTCGGACATTCTGAGGTCCGGAAACACCATATATTTT | CASSSDILRSGNTIYF
TRBJ1-2 | 15 | TRBV19 | TRBD1 | NA | TGTGCCAGTATCCCCAGGGACAGGGGTAACTATGGCTACACCTTC | CASIPRDRGNYGYTF
TRBJ2-1 | 15 | TRBV28 | NA | NA | TGTGCCAGCAACCCACAGGGCCGCCCTTACAATGAGCAGTTCTTC | CASNPQGRPYNEQFF
TRBJ1-2 | 15 | TRBV11-2 | NA | NA | TGTGCCAGCAGCTTAGCGGGTCTTTTGAACTATGGCTACACCTTC | CASSLAGLLNYGYTF
TRBJ2-1 | 15 | TRBV18 | NA | NA | TGTGCCAGCTCACCACTCGGGACGACCAGCAATGAGCAGTTCTTC | CASSPLGTTSNEQFF